The clone carrying this T cell receptor (beta chain) has just a few counts. This sample was included in a study of PD-1 blockade in classical Hodgkin lymphoma. All patients relapsed after autologous stem cell transplantation, and brentuximab vedotin exposure varied. Sequencing used immunoSEQ multiplex PCR; TCRdb keeps in-frame clones, though not all of them. The sample holds some 96,000 clones, 75% to 85% seen once. Trimming shortened V by 4 bases and J by 4 bases, and 15 bases separated the two germline ends. Per germline, CDR1 SGHAT and CDR2 FQNNGV. The CDR3 totals 15 residues. The receptor was isolated from a human donor with classical Hodgkin lymphoma. The chain couples TRBV11-2 to TRBJ2-3; tentatively, D is TRBD1 (5 bases). Specimen: peripheral blood mononuclear cells (PBMCs), collected before the second cycle of nivolumab. As DNA, the CDR3 is TGTGCCAGCAGCTGGGGCCGCCAGGGTTCAGATACGCAGTATTTT. Its translation is CASSWGRQGSDTQYF.